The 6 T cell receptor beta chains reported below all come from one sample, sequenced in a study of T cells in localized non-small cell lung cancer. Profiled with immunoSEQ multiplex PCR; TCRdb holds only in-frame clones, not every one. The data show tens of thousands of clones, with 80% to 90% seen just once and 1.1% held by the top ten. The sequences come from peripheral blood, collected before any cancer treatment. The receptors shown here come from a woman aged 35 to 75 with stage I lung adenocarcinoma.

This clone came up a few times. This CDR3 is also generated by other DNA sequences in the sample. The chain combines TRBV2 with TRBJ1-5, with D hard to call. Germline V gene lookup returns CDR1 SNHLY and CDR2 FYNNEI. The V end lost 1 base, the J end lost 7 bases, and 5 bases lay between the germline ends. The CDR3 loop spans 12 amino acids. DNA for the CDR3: TGTGCCAGCAGTGAAGAGGTCCAGCCCCAGCATTTT. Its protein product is CASSEEVQPQHF.

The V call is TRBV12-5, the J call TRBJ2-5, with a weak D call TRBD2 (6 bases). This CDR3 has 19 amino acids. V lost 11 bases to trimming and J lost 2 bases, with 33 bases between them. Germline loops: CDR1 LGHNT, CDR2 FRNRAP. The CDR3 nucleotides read TGTGCTGCCCAAACCTCGGGGATTCCTTGTTGCGGGGAGCAAGAGACCCAGTACTTC. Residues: CAAQTSGIPCCGEQETQYF.

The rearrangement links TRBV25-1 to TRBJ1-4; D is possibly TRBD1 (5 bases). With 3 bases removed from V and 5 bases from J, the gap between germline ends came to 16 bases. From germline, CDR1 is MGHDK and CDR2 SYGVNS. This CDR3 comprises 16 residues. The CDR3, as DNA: TGTGCCAGCAGTGACAACCGGGACTTGTTGAATGAAAAACTGTTTTTT. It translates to CASSDNRDLLNEKLFF.

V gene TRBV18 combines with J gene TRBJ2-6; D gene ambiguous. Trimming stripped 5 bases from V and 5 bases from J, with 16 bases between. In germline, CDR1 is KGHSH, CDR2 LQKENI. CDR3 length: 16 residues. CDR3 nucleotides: TGTGCCAGCTCAAACTATTTACAAAGTCGGGCCAACGTCCTGACTTTC. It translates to CASSNYLQSRANVLTF.

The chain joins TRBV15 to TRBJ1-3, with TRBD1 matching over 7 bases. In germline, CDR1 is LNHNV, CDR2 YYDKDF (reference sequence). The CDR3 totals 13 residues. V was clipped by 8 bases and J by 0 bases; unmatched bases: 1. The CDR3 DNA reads TGTGCCACCGGACAGGCCTCTGGAAACACCATATATTTT. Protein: CATGQASGNTIYF.

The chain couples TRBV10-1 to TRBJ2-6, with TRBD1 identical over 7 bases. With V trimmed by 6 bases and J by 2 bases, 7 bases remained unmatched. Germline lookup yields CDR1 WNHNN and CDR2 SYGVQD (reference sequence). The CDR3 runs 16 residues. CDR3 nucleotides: TGCGCCAGCAGGAACGGGACAGTAGCTGGGGCCAACGTCCTGACTTTC. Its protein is CASRNGTVAGANVLTF.